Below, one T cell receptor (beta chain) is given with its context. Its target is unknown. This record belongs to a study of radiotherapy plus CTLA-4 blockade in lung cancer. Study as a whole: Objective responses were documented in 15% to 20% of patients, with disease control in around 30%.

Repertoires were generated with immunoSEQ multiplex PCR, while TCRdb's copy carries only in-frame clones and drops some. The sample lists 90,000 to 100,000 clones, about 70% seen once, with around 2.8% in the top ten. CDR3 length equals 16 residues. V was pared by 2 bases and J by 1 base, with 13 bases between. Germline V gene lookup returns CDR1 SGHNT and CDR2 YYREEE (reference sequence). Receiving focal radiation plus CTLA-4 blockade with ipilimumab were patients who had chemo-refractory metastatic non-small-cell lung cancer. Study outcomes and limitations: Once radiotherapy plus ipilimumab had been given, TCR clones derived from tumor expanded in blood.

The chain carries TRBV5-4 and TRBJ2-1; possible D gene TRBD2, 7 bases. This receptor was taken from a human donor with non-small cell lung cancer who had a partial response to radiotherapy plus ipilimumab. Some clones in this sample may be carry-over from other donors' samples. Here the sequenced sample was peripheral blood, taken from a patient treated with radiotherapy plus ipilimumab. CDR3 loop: CASSLGGGGSYNEQFF. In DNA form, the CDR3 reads TGTGCCAGCAGCTTAGGAGGGGGGGGATCCTACAATGAGCAGTTCTTC. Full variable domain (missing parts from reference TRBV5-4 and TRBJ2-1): ETGVTQSPTHLIKTRGQQVTLRCSSQSGHNTVSWYQQALGQGPQFIFQYYREEENGRGNFPPRFSGLQFPNYSSELNVNALELDDSALYLCASSLGGGGSYNEQFFGPGTRLTVL.